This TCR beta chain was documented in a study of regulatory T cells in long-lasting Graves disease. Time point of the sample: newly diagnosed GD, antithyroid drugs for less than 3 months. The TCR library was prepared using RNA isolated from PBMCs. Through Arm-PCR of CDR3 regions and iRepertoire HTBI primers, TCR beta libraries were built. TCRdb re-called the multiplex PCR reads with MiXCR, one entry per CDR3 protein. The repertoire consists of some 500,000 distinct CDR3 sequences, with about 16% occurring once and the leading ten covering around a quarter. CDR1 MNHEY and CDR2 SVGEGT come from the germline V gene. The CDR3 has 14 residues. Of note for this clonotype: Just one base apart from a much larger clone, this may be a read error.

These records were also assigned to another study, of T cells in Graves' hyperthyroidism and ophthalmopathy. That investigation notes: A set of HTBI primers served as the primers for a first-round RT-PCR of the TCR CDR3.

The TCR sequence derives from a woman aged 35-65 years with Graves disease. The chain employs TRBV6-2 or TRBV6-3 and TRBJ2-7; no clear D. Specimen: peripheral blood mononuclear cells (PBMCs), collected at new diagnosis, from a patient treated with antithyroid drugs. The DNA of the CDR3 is TGTGCCAGCAGTTATCTCGACGGCTACTACAAGCAGTACTTC. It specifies CASSYLDGYYKQYF.